The count of the clone carrying this T cell receptor (beta chain) is one. This entry is derived from a study of shared T cell receptors in the human thymus. The assay was immunoSEQ multiplex PCR, and TCRdb's table has in-frame clones only and misses some. The table shows some 640,000 clones, with approximately 89% occurring only once. Germline V gene sequence: CDR1 SGHAT, CDR2 FQNNGV. The CDR3 has 14 residues. Trimming removed 5 bases from V and 6 bases from J, with 14 bases in between. These sequences were also reported in another study, on human thymus T cells. Per that study: The authors found apparently biased V and J gene usage in thymic and blood repertoires. The related literature has documented a marked overlap of thymic repertoires among unrelated individuals.

This chain links TRBV11-2 with TRBJ2-1; TRBD1 might be the D (5 bases). The sample consisted of thymocytes. This clonotype was sampled from a boy less than two years old with a congenital heart defect. CDR3 sequence (DNA): TGTGCCAGCAGCAACAGGTTGGGCGGCAATGAGCAGTTCTTC. This encodes CASSNRLGGNEQFF.